This TCR beta chain was recovered during a study of OX40 agonist ivuxolimab in advanced cancers. Per the germline V gene, CDR1 is SNHLY and CDR2 is FYNNEI. This CDR3 is built from 14 residues. With V trimmed by 7 bases and J by 9 bases, 12 bases remained unmatched. Here immunoSEQ multiplex PCR was the method, and the copy in TCRdb shows in-frame clones only, minus some. Of approximately 74,000 clones in the sample, around nine tenths were seen once. This specimen consisted of CD4+ or CD8+ T cells sorted from blood, obtained in a trial of the OX40 agonist ivuxolimab. The receptor comes from an adult with an advanced solid tumor such as melanoma, head and neck, liver or kidney cancer. This chain connects TRBV2 to TRBJ2-1; 7 bases align to TRBD2. The CDR3 spells CASTETAGVGEQFF. For the CDR3, the DNA is TGTGCCAGCACCGAGACGGCGGGGGTGGGTGAGCAGTTCTTC. Supplemented by reference TRBV2 and TRBJ2-1, the full variable domain reads EPEVTQTPSHQVTQMGQEVILRCVPISNHLYFYWYRQILGQKVEFLVSFYNNEISEKSEIFDDQFSVERPDGSNFTLKIRSTKLEDSAMYFCASTETAGVGEQFFGPGTRLTVL.